These T cell receptor beta chains were read from a single sample in a study of blood T cell repertoires in COVID-19. Sequenced by immunoSEQ multiplex PCR; TCRdb stores in-frame clones only, minus some. The sample lists around 71,000 clones, roughly four fifths occurring once. Input material: peripheral blood. The receptors shown here come from a woman at least 80 years old with active or convalescent COVID-19. Each CDR3 is given with its conserved first and last residue. A D gene is named only where the DNA matches it firmly. For some rows the clone size is stated as once, few or many, or as a class when expanded; others skip it.

d_call: .; cdr3_length: 13; clone_size: .; j_call: TRBJ1-6; v_call: TRBV27; cdr3_nt: TGTGCCAGCAGTGGCCAAGGAGGTTCACCCCTCCACTTT; cdr3_aa: CASSGQGGSPLHF
d_call: .; cdr3_length: 13; clone_size: .; j_call: TRBJ2-7; v_call: TRBV12-3/TRBV12-4; cdr3_nt: TGTGCCAGCAGTTTACAGGGTCGGGCCGAGCAGTACTTC; cdr3_aa: CASSLQGRAEQYF
d_call: TRBD1; cdr3_length: 15; clone_size: .; j_call: TRBJ1-2; v_call: TRBV7-2; cdr3_nt: TGTGCCAGCAGCAGACCGGGACAGGGATCCTATGGCTACACCTTC; cdr3_aa: CASSRPGQGSYGYTF
d_call: TRBD1; cdr3_length: 16; clone_size: .; j_call: TRBJ1-2; v_call: TRBV25-1; cdr3_nt: TGTGCCAGCAGTGTCGGACCGGGACAGGGGACCTATGGCTACACCTTC; cdr3_aa: CASSVGPGQGTYGYTF
d_call: .; cdr3_length: 15; clone_size: few; j_call: TRBJ1-3; v_call: TRBV7-8; cdr3_nt: TGTGCCAGCAGCTTAGGTACGAGCTCTGGAAACACCATATATTTT; cdr3_aa: CASSLGTSSGNTIYF
d_call: TRBD2; cdr3_length: 15; clone_size: .; j_call: TRBJ2-5; v_call: TRBV5-4; cdr3_nt: TGTGCCAGCAGCTCCTCTTCGGGGGGAGGAGAGACCCAGTACTTC; cdr3_aa: CASSSSSGGGETQYF
d_call: .; cdr3_length: 15; clone_size: .; j_call: TRBJ1-1; v_call: TRBV11-2; cdr3_nt: TGTGCCAGCAGCTTTCCAGCCGGGTTAGGCACTGAAGCTTTCTTT; cdr3_aa: CASSFPAGLGTEAFF
d_call: .; cdr3_length: 14; clone_size: .; j_call: TRBJ1-1; v_call: TRBV5-6; cdr3_nt: TGTGCCAGCAGCCGAGGACAGCTGAACACTGAAGCTTTCTTT; cdr3_aa: CASSRGQLNTEAFF
d_call: TRBD1; cdr3_length: 13; clone_size: .; j_call: TRBJ1-2; v_call: TRBV29-1; cdr3_nt: TGCAGCGACCTCAGACAGGGCCCCTATGGCTACACCTTC; cdr3_aa: CSDLRQGPYGYTF
d_call: .; cdr3_length: 15; clone_size: few; j_call: TRBJ1-2; v_call: TRBV4-3; cdr3_nt: TGCGCCAGCAGCCAAGATTTTACAGGGCTCTATGGCTACACCTTC; cdr3_aa: CASSQDFTGLYGYTF
d_call: TRBD1; cdr3_length: 13; clone_size: .; j_call: TRBJ2-4; v_call: TRBV4-3; cdr3_nt: TGCGCCAGCAGCCATTCGACAGGGAACATTCAGTACTTC; cdr3_aa: CASSHSTGNIQYF
d_call: .; cdr3_length: 14; clone_size: once; j_call: TRBJ1-1; v_call: TRBV9; cdr3_nt: TGTGCCAGCAGCGCGGGGGGGACGAACACTGAAGCTTTCTTT; cdr3_aa: CASSAGGTNTEAFF